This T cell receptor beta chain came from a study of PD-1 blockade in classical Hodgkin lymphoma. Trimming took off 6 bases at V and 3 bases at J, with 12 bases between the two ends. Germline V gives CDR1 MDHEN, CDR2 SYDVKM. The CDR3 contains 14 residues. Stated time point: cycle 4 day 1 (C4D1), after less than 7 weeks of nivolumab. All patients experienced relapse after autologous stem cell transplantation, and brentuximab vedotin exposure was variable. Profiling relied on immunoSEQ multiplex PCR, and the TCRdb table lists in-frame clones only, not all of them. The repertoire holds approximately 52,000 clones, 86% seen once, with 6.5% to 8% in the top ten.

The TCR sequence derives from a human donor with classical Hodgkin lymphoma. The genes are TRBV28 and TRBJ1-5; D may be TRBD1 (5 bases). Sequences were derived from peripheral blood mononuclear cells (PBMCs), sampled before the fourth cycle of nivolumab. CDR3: CASRQGFSNQPQHF. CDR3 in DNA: TGTGCCAGCAGGCAGGGTTTCTCCAATCAGCCCCAGCATTTT.